This entry features one T cell receptor (beta chain) sequence. These data are taken from a study of blood T cell repertoires in COVID-19. At the level of the study: Italy, Spain and the United States were the sources of the convalescent and acute COVID-19 samples. PBMCs, B-cell-depleted T cells, or T cells were the source of the cDNA or gDNA that made up the material.

The table came from immunoSEQ multiplex PCR; TCRdb's copy has only in-frame clones and leaves some out. The table includes around 100,000 clones, about nine tenths detected once. With 6 bases removed from V and 6 bases from J, the gap between germline ends came to 14 bases. The CDR3 runs 14 residues. In germline, CDR1 is MNHEY, CDR2 SVGEGT. This rearrangement joins TRBV6-2 or TRBV6-3 to TRBJ2-2; D is undetermined. The specimen was peripheral blood. The sequence derives from a man aged 50 to 60 with acute or convalescent COVID-19. CDR3 nucleotide sequence: TGTGCCAGCAGCCATTGGTTGTCGGCCGGGGAGCTGTTTTTT. It specifies CASSHWLSAGELFF.